This T cell receptor beta chain was observed in a study of blood T cell repertoires in COVID-19. Whole-study context: There were acute and convalescent COVID-19 samples, and they came from the United States, Italy and Spain.

Participant-reported clinical history was the basis for cohort assignment. The recovered donors of Cohort 3 showed two negative PCRs, clearance, or symptom resolution. CDR1 and CDR2 (germline): MGHRA, YSYEKL. Trimming took 1 base from V and 8 from J, leaving 17 bases between them. There are 15 residues in the CDR3. Method: immunoSEQ multiplex PCR; TCRdb's copy keeps in-frame clones and lacks some. The table shows about 380,000 clones, with about 88% occurring only once. The TCR sequence derives from a woman under 30 who had recovered from COVID-19. Sequencing was carried out using PBMCs or T cells enriched from blood (not recorded which). This sequence joins TRBV4-1 and TRBJ1-2; D gene uncertain. The CDR3 region has the DNA TGCGCCAGCAGCCAAGTCGGTAGAACAGACCCCGGCTACACCTTC. Amino acids: CASSQVGRTDPGYTF.